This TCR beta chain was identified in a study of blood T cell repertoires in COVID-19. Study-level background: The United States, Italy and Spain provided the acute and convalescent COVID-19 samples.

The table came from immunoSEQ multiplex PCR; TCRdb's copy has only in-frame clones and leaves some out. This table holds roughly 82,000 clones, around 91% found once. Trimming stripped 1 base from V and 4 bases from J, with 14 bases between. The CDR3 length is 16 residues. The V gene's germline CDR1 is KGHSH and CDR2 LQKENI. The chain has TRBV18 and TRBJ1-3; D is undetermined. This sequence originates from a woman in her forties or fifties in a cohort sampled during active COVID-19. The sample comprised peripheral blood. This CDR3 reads CASSPRAGIEGNTIYF. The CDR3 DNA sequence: TGTGCCAGCTCACCACGAGCAGGTATTGAAGGAAACACCATATATTTT.